The clone carrying this T cell receptor (beta chain) has just a few counts. This table comes from immunoSEQ multiplex PCR, and its TCRdb copy is limited to in-frame clones, with some not included. The profile shows around 25,000 clones, roughly 30% of them singletons. Stated time point: after neoadjuvant nivolumab, at surgical resection. Patients were newly diagnosed with stage II-IVA oral cavity squamous cell carcinoma without prior systemic or radiation treatment. The patients had HPV-negative, locally advanced oral cavity squamous cell carcinoma. The sample belongs to a study of neoadjuvant anti-PD-1 for oral cavity cancer. This CDR3 spans 15 amino acids. Looked up from germline, CDR1 is KGHSY and CDR2 is FQNENV. The ends lost 0 bases at V and 4 bases at J; junction bases unmatched: 5.

This receptor was taken from a person between 40 and 80 years old with oral cavity squamous cell carcinoma. Sequenced here: tumor tissue, sampled after nivolumab (anti-PD-1) treatment. The rearrangement uses TRBV16 and TRBJ1-1; TRBD1 aligns across 7 bases. DNA of the CDR3: TGTGCCAGCAGCCAATCCGGGCCAGGGGGCACTGAAGCTTTCTTT. Amino acid sequence: CASSQSGPGGTEAFF. Filled out from reference TRBV16 and TRBJ1-1, the complete variable domain reads GEEVAQTPKHLVRGEGQKAKLYCAPIKGHSYVFWYQQVLKNEFKFLISFQNENVFDETGMPKERFSAKCLPNSPCSLEIQATKLEDSAVYFCASSQSGPGGTEAFFGQGTRLTVV.